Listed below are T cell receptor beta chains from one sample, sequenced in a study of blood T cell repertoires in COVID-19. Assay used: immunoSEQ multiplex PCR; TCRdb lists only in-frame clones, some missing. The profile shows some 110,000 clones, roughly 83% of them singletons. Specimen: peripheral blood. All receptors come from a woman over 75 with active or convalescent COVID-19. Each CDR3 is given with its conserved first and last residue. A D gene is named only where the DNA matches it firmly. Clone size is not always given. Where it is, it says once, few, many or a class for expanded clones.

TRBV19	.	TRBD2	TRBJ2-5	TGTGCCAGTTCAGGGACTACACAAGAGACCCAGTACTTC	CASSGTTQETQYF
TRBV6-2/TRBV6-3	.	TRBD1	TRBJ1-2	TGTGCCAGCAGTTACATGCCGGGACAGGGGTACTATGGCTACACCTTC	CASSYMPGQGYYGYTF
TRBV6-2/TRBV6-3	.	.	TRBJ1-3	TGTGCCAGCAGTTATGACAGAAGCTCTGGAAACACCATATATTTT	CASSYDRSSGNTIYF
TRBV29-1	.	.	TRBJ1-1	TGCAGCGTTGAGAGACAGACGGACACTGAAGCTTTCTTT	CSVERQTDTEAFF
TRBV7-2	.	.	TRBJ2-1	TGTGCCAGCAGCTCCGCGGTTTACAATGAGCAGTTCTTC	CASSSAVYNEQFF
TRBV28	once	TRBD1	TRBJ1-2	TGTGCCAGCAGTTTGGGGACAGGCGGCTATGGCTACACCTTC	CASSLGTGGYGYTF
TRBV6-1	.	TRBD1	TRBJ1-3	TGTGCCAGCAGACAGGGGTCAGGAAACACCATATATTTT	CASRQGSGNTIYF
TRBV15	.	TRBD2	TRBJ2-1	TGTGCCACCAGCACGGCGGGAGGGGGTATGAATGAGCAGTTCTTC	CATSTAGGGMNEQFF
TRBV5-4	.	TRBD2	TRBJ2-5	TGTGCCAGCAGCTTGGGGGCGGGGGGGCCGGGGGAGACCCAGTACTTC	CASSLGAGGPGETQYF
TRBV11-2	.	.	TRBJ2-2	TGTGCCAGCAGCAGATCTGCCGGGACAATCACCGGGGAGCTGTTTTTT	CASSRSAGTITGELFF
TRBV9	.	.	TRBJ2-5	TGTGCCAGCAGCGTAGCTGGCGGGTACCAAGAGACCCAGTACTTC	CASSVAGGYQETQYF
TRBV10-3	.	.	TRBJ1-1	TGTGCCATCACCCTGGACAGGAACACTGAAGCTTTCTTT	CAITLDRNTEAFF